The 32 T cell receptor beta chains below were found in one sample sequenced in a study of control samples from healthy donors and cancer patients. The method was immunoSEQ multiplex PCR; TCRdb's version includes in-frame clones alone and lacks a portion of them. The table shows 150,000 to 200,000 clones, with 94% occurring only once. The sample taken for sequencing was blood. The source is a woman younger than 30 in good health.

The V gene is TRBV5-1, the J gene TRBJ1-2; D may be TRBD1 (5 bases). CDR3 length: 14 amino acids. V was trimmed by 1 base and J by 7 bases, leaving 14 bases between them. CDR1 and CDR2 (germline): SGHRS, YFSETQ. For the CDR3, the DNA is TGCGCCAGCAGCTTGATAATTGGGACGGGTGGCTACACCTTC. Protein product: CASSLIIGTGGYTF.

In this sample, this clone turned up a few times. J is TRBJ1-2 and V is TRBV4-3; D remains ambiguous. The CDR3 length is 15 residues. V dropped 0 bases and J dropped 3 bases, with 11 bases sitting between them. Germline V gene data show CDR1 as LGHNA and CDR2 as YSLEER. CDR3 nucleotide sequence: TGCGCCAGCAGCCAAGAACTGGGTACCTACTATGGCTACACCTTC. It codes for CASSQELGTYYGYTF.

The chain has TRBV2 and TRBJ1-2; the D is unclear. The CDR3 runs 14 residues. Germline-derived CDR1 and CDR2 are SNHLY and FYNNEI. Between the trimmed V and J ends, which lost 1 base and 4 bases, there was a span of 10 bases. CDR3 region: CASSEGGISYGYTF. DNA of the CDR3: TGTGCCAGCAGTGAAGGGGGTATCAGCTATGGCTACACCTTC.

The chain couples TRBV2 to TRBJ1-6; 10 positions agree with TRBD1. V lost 6 bases and J lost 7; bases outside the gene matches: 15. This CDR3 has 18 amino acids. The V gene's germline CDR1 is SNHLY and CDR2 FYNNEI. The DNA of the CDR3 is TGTGCCAGCAGGGGGACAGGGGCCTTTTCGGGCCTGAATTCACCCCTCCACTTT. Its translation: CASRGTGAFSGLNSPLHF.

The CDR3 loop is CASSPRGSNYGYTF. CDR3 coding DNA: TGCGCCAGCAGCCCTCGCGGTTCTAACTATGGCTACACCTTC. V is TRBV5-1 and J is TRBJ1-2; D gene ambiguous. Trimming shortened V by 4 bases and J by 0 bases, and 10 bases separated the two germline ends. The CDR3 spans 14 residues. Germline lookup yields CDR1 SGHRS and CDR2 YFSETQ.

The V and J genes are TRBV6-2 or TRBV6-3 and TRBJ2-1; 11 bases agree with TRBD2. The V gene's germline CDR1 is MNHEY and CDR2 SVGEGT. The CDR3 is 15 residues long. The J segment lost 7 bases and the V segment lost 2 bases, leaving 4 bases of the junction unmatched. The DNA for the CDR3 is TGTGCCAGCAGTTACGAGACTAGCGGGGCTAATGAGCAGTTCTTC. Residues: CASSYETSGANEQFF.

The chain uses TRBV11-2 and TRBJ1-4; 7 nucleotides line up with TRBD1. This CDR3 has 16 residues. The J segment lost 5 bases and the V segment lost 2 bases, leaving 8 bases of the junction unmatched. In germline, CDR1 is SGHAT, CDR2 FQNNGV. The DNA of the CDR3 is TGTGCCAGCAGCTTACGACAGGGAGAATACAATGAAAAACTGTTTTTT. Residues: CASSLRQGEYNEKLFF.

This rearrangement joins TRBV20-1 to TRBJ2-2; D unclear. V lost 1 base and J lost 6, with 3 bases in between. CDR3 length equals 11 residues. CDR1 DFQATT and CDR2 SNEGSKA come from the germline V gene (reference sequence). The CDR3 loop reads CSARVSGELFF. The CDR3 DNA reads as TGCAGTGCTAGAGTTTCCGGGGAGCTGTTTTTT.

The CDR3 reads CASSYYRDRNYEQYF. CDR3 DNA sequence: TGTGCCAGCAGTTACTACCGGGACCGAAACTACGAGCAGTACTTC. The J gene is TRBJ2-7, the V gene TRBV6-5; D may be TRBD1 or TRBD2 (5 bases each). Germline V gene data show CDR1 as MNHEY and CDR2 as SVGAGI. The CDR3 runs 15 residues. V lost 1 base to trimming and J lost 3 bases, with 13 bases between them.

The rearrangement joins TRBV10-3 to TRBJ2-3; D is unresolved. Trimming cost V 2 bases and J 1 base, with 7 bases left between them. CDR1 and CDR2 from the germline V gene are ENHRY and SYGVKD. The CDR3 loop spans 14 amino acids. The CDR3 DNA reads TGTGCCATCAGTGAGGTACCTGGCACAGATACGCAGTATTTT. Its protein product is CAISEVPGTDTQYF.

This chain joins TRBV5-4 and TRBJ1-2, with 7 nucleotides matching TRBD1. In germline, CDR1 is SGHNT, CDR2 YYREEE (reference sequence). CDR3 length: 15 residues. The junction had 7 bases not matched to a gene; V was cut back by 3 bases and J by 2 bases. CDR3 sequence (DNA): TGTGCCAGCAGCTGGACGGGGACAGCAAACTATGGCTACACCTTC. Amino acids: CASSWTGTANYGYTF.

The rearrangement links TRBV9 to TRBJ1-2; a possible D gene is TRBD1 (6 bases). The V end was cut by 4 bases, the J end by 2 bases, with 12 bases between. Germline V CDR1 and CDR2: SGDLS, YYNGEE. The CDR3 is 14 amino acids. For the CDR3, the DNA is TGTGCCAGCAGCTCCCGGGGGGCCAACTATGGCTACACCTTC. Protein product: CASSSRGANYGYTF.

This chain connects TRBV5-6 to TRBJ1-1; no clear D gene. Trimming left V 6 bases short and J 0 bases short, with 9 bases between. The length of the CDR3 is 13 residues. The germline gives CDR1 SGHDT, CDR2 YYEEEE. The CDR3 nucleotides are TGTGCCAGCACCAGAACAGTGAACACTGAAGCTTTCTTT. Encoded protein: CASTRTVNTEAFF.

The J gene is TRBJ1-5, the V gene TRBV3-1 (or the pseudogene TRBV3-2), with D uncertain. The CDR3 runs to 12 residues. CDR1 and CDR2 (germline): LGHDT, YNNKEL (reference sequence). V was pared by 1 base and J by 6 bases, with 4 bases between. The CDR3 reads CASSQGLQPQHF. In nucleotides, the CDR3 is TGTGCCAGCAGCCAAGGTCTTCAGCCCCAGCATTTT.

The chain recombines TRBV6-2 or TRBV6-3 with TRBJ1-5, with D uncertain. This CDR3 comprises 14 residues. Germline CDR1 and CDR2: MNHEY and SVGEGT. V was cut by 0 bases and J by 4 bases, with 7 bases left in between. The CDR3 DNA reads TGTGCCAGCAGTTACTCAACAGCGAATCAGCCCCAGCATTTT. Amino acid sequence: CASSYSTANQPQHF.

The chain uses TRBV13 and TRBJ1-6; 9 bases are shared with TRBD1. J lost 7 bases, V lost 3 bases, and 4 bases had no gene match. The CDR3 extends over 15 amino acids. Germline CDR1 reads PRHDT; CDR2 reads FYEKMQ (reference sequence). Here the CDR3 reads CASSLSGQGNSPLHF. The CDR3 DNA reads as TGTGCCAGCAGCTTGTCGGGACAGGGAAATTCACCCCTCCACTTT.

The chain carries TRBV5-6 and TRBJ1-2, with no clear D. V shed 4 bases and J shed 7 bases, with 14 bases lying between them. CDR3 length equals 13 residues. CDR1 is SGHDT, CDR2 YYEEEE, per germline. DNA for the CDR3: TGTGCCAGCAGCAGGTCCCAGGTCTCTGGCTACACCTTC. As protein: CASSRSQVSGYTF.

This chain connects TRBV5-1 to TRBJ2-5, with D unresolved. Deletions cut 1 base from V and 3 bases from J, with 7 bases between. CDR3 length: 13 residues. Germline V CDR1 and CDR2: SGHRS, YFSETQ. CDR3 sequence: CASSLSLKETQYF. CDR3 in DNA: TGCGCCAGCAGCTTGTCCCTGAAAGAGACCCAGTACTTC.

The genes are TRBV7-2 and TRBJ2-1, with D tentatively TRBD2 (5 bases). The CDR3 runs 14 residues. Germline assignment: CDR1 SGHTA and CDR2 FQGNSA. V was pared by 5 bases and J by 5 bases, with 13 bases between. Here the CDR3 DNA reads TGTGCCAGCAGCCCTAGCCCGGTCCACAATGAGCAGTTCTTC. Amino acids: CASSPSPVHNEQFF.

In nucleotides, the CDR3 is TGTGCCAGCACCTGGGTCGAATCTTCCTTCTATGGCTACACCTTC. This encodes CASTWVESSFYGYTF. The chain combines TRBV5-6 with TRBJ1-2; D is undetermined. V was shortened by 6 bases and J by 4 bases, with 19 bases between the two germline ends. Germline V gene lookup returns CDR1 SGHDT and CDR2 YYEEEE. CDR3 length: 15 amino acids.

V usage is TRBV3-1 (or the pseudogene TRBV3-2) and J usage is TRBJ2-5, with 7 bases fitting TRBD1. This CDR3 contains 17 residues. Germline values: CDR1 LGHDT, CDR2 YNNKEL (reference sequence). V lost 0 bases to trimming and J lost 5 bases; unmatched junction nucleotides: 12. As DNA, the CDR3 is TGTGCCAGCAGCCAAGATCGGGACAGAAATAGGGCGGAGACCCAGTACTTC. Translation gives CASSQDRDRNRAETQYF.

This chain connects TRBV10-3 to TRBJ2-1; 13 nucleotides align to TRBD2. Germline loops: CDR1 ENHRY, CDR2 SYGVKD. This CDR3 has 15 amino acids. The J segment lost 6 bases and the V segment lost 3 bases, leaving 2 bases of the junction unmatched. The CDR3 sequence: CAISERTSGSNEQFF. DNA of the CDR3: TGTGCCATCAGTGAACGGACTAGCGGGAGCAATGAGCAGTTCTTC.

The chain recombines TRBV2 with TRBJ1-6; D unclear. V lost 4 bases and J 4 bases, leaving 5 bases between the germline ends. CDR3 length equals 13 residues. Per germline, CDR1 SNHLY and CDR2 FYNNEI. The CDR3 DNA reads TGTGCCAGCAGTGTTGCGTATAATTCACCCCTCCACTTT. This gives the protein CASSVAYNSPLHF.

The chain carries TRBV11-3 and TRBJ2-5; 7 bases agree with TRBD1. Looked up from germline, CDR1 is SGHNT and CDR2 is YENEEA. This CDR3 is built from 15 residues. After removal of 3 bases from V and 5 bases from J, the junction contained 9 bases not matched to a gene. The CDR3 sequence: CASSLGRGGGETQYF. The CDR3 DNA reads TGTGCCAGCAGCTTGGGGAGAGGGGGCGGTGAGACCCAGTACTTC.

The rearrangement links TRBV5-8 to TRBJ2-1; TRBD2 agrees at 10 bases. V shed 5 bases and J 2 bases; nucleotides not matched to a gene: 4. Germline values: CDR1 SGHTS, CDR2 YDEGEE. There are 15 residues in the CDR3. The CDR3 DNA reads TGTGCCAGCAGTTCTAGCGGGAGTCCCTACAATGAGCAGTTCTTC. The encoded protein is CASSSSGSPYNEQFF.

The V gene is TRBV6-2 or TRBV6-3, the J gene TRBJ1-5; D is unclear. This CDR3 region has 16 residues. The germline V gene has CDR1 MNHEY and CDR2 SVGEGT. V shed 2 bases and J shed 3 bases, with 14 bases lying between them. The CDR3 spells CASSYVGQSLNQPQHF. CDR3 nucleotide sequence: TGTGCCAGCAGTTACGTTGGGCAGTCGCTCAATCAGCCCCAGCATTTT.

The genes are TRBV6-2 or TRBV6-3 and TRBJ2-2, with D perhaps TRBD1 (5 bases). Trimming stripped 6 bases from V and 4 bases from J, with 15 bases between. The CDR3 covers 15 residues. Per germline, CDR1 MNHEY and CDR2 SVGEGT. CDR3 protein: CASSLAGSGTGELFF. CDR3 sequence (DNA): TGTGCCAGCAGCCTGGCAGGGTCGGGCACCGGGGAGCTGTTTTTT.

CDR3 sequence: CAITPGQAYEQYF. CDR3 coding DNA: TGTGCCATCACCCCGGGACAAGCATACGAGCAGTACTTC. The rearrangement links TRBV10-3 to TRBJ2-7, with D tentatively TRBD1 (6 bases). The V end lost 7 bases, the J end lost 4 bases, and 14 bases lay between the germline ends. Germline V CDR1 and CDR2: ENHRY, SYGVKD. The CDR3 contains 13 residues.

The chain carries TRBV13 and TRBJ2-7; D call uncertain. V lost 4 bases and J 1 base, leaving 2 bases between the germline ends. The CDR3 runs 11 residues. Germline loops: CDR1 PRHDT, CDR2 FYEKMQ (reference sequence). The CDR3, as DNA: TGTGCCAGCAGCTCTTCCTACGAGCAGTACTTC. Translation gives CASSSSYEQYF.

This chain joins TRBV6-5 and TRBJ2-5; TRBD1 matches at 9 bases. From germline, CDR1 is MNHEY and CDR2 SVGAGI. This CDR3 comprises 15 residues. J was trimmed by 5 bases and V by 2 bases; bases with no gene match: 6. This CDR3 is CASSYGTGLGETQYF. Here the CDR3 DNA reads TGTGCCAGCAGTTACGGGACAGGGCTCGGGGAGACCCAGTACTTC.

The V gene is TRBV10-3, the J gene TRBJ1-1; D unclear. V was shortened by 4 bases and J by 6 bases, with 15 bases between the two germline ends. CDR3 length: 14 residues. CDR1 and CDR2 from the germline V gene are ENHRY and SYGVKD. CDR3 sequence (DNA): TGTGCCATCAGTGTCTCCGGGCCCCGCTCTGAAGCTTTCTTT. Protein sequence: CAISVSGPRSEAFF.

This clone was counted between two and nine times. This chain joins TRBV5-6 and TRBJ2-7, with 13 bases matching TRBD2. After removal of 7 bases from V and 5 bases from J, the junction contained 6 bases not matched to a gene. In germline, CDR1 is SGHDT, CDR2 YYEEEE. CDR3 length equals 14 residues. Here the CDR3 reads CASGGLAGSNEQYF. In DNA form, the CDR3 reads TGTGCCAGCGGGGGACTAGCGGGGAGTAACGAGCAGTACTTC.